A single sample is the source of the 29 T cell receptor beta chains below, sequenced in a study of blood T cell repertoires in COVID-19 (dated by TCRdb to the early 2020s). Receptor amplification or capture employed the immunoSEQ multiplex PCR assay. Not all clones reach the TCRdb copy of this immuneACCESS table, which keeps in-frame sequences only. Checked studies attribute under half of the gap to unresolved V genes and leave the rest unexplained. Counted in this sample were some 300,000 clones; around 88% of them appeared once. Approximately 7% of the sample goes to the ten largest clones. Specimen: peripheral blood. The receptors were gathered from a young woman who had recovered from COVID-19.

This chain joins TRBV6-5 and TRBJ1-1; a possible D gene is TRBD1 (6 bases). V was cut by 5 bases and J by 1 base, with 11 bases left in between. Per the germline V gene, CDR1 is MNHEY and CDR2 is SVGAGI. The CDR3 is made up of 14 amino acids. The CDR3: CASSLTQGNTEAFF. The CDR3 bases are TGTGCCAGCAGTCTAACACAGGGGAACACTGAAGCTTTCTTT.

V is TRBV3-1 (or the pseudogene TRBV3-2) and J is TRBJ1-1; D is unresolved. CDR1 and CDR2 (germline): LGHDT, YNNKEL (reference sequence). The CDR3 contains 12 residues. V was clipped by 3 bases and J by 5 bases, with 7 bases between them. The DNA of the CDR3 is TGTGCCAGCAGCCACCCCGAGACTGAAGCTTTCTTT. Its protein is CASSHPETEAFF.

This chain connects TRBV5-1 to TRBJ2-3, with 9 bases aligning to TRBD1. With 5 bases clipped from V and 5 bases from J, the junction kept 12 bases outside the gene matches. The CDR3 consists of 16 residues. Germline CDR1 and CDR2: SGHRS and YFSETQ. The CDR3 region has the DNA TGCGCCAGCAGTTTTGCCCCCGGGACAGGGAGAGATACGCAGTATTTT. As protein: CASSFAPGTGRDTQYF.

This clone was counted between two and nine times. This chain joins TRBV4-1 and TRBJ1-2, with TRBD1 matching 10 bases. Trimming removed 3 bases from V and 4 bases from J; junction bases left unmatched: 2. CDR1 MGHRA and CDR2 YSYEKL come from the germline V gene. CDR3 length: 14 amino acids. The CDR3: CASSQGQGSYGYTF. CDR3 DNA sequence: TGCGCCAGCAGCCAGGGACAGGGGAGCTATGGCTACACCTTC.

The chain is built from TRBV18 and TRBJ1-4; no reliable D call. Germline lookup yields CDR1 KGHSH and CDR2 LQKENI. The CDR3 is 14 residues long. V shed 5 bases and J shed 6 bases, with 13 bases lying between them. The CDR3 nucleotides are TGTGCCAGCTCAAATGACTTCGCCTATGAAAAACTGTTTTTT. The encoded protein is CASSNDFAYEKLFF.

This clone was seen once. The rearrangement links TRBV7-9 to TRBJ2-1, with D uncertain. Germline V gene data show CDR1 as SEHNR and CDR2 as FQNEAQ (reference sequence). V was clipped by 5 bases and J by 8 bases, with 7 bases between them. This CDR3 is built from 11 residues. CDR3 nucleotide sequence: TGTGCCAGCAGCCGTACGGATGAGCAGTTCTTC. Encoded protein: CASSRTDEQFF.

As regards this clone: The sample carries other DNA sequences with the same CDR3. The V call is TRBV6-1, the J call TRBJ2-5, with TRBD1 identical over 8 bases. The V and J ends lost 1 base and 2 bases, in that order; junction bases with no gene match: 0. There are 14 residues in the CDR3. Germline values: CDR1 MNHNS, CDR2 SASEGT. CDR3 amino acids: CASSEDRGQETQYF. CDR3 DNA: TGTGCCAGCAGTGAAGACAGGGGGCAAGAGACCCAGTACTTC.

The genes are TRBV6-4 and TRBJ2-3; D is uncertain. This CDR3 is built from 13 residues. Germline assignment: CDR1 MRHNA and CDR2 SNTAGT. The V gene lost 4 bases and the J gene lost 2 bases, with 7 bases spanning the gap. The CDR3 nucleotides are TGTGCCAGCAGTGCGAAGCCCACAGATACGCAGTATTTT. Its translation: CASSAKPTDTQYF.

Written as DNA, the CDR3 is TGTGCCACCAGCCGCGACGGGTCTGGGGCCAACGTCCTGACTTTC. Its protein product is CATSRDGSGANVLTF. J is TRBJ2-6 and V is TRBV15; no definite D call. The V and J ends lost 5 bases and 1 base respectively, with 9 bases between them. This CDR3 has 15 amino acids. CDR1 and CDR2 from the germline V gene are LNHNV and YYDKDF (reference sequence).

The rearrangement joins TRBV6-2 or TRBV6-3 to TRBJ1-5; TRBD1 aligns across 8 bases. The CDR3 is made up of 17 amino acids. V shed 6 bases, J shed 0 bases, and the junction held 10 bases outside the gene matches. The V gene's germline CDR1 is MNHEY and CDR2 SVGEGT. CDR3 region: CASSSILGQGSNQPQHF. The CDR3 DNA reads as TGTGCCAGCAGCTCTATTCTCGGACAGGGTAGCAATCAGCCCCAGCATTTT.

This chain uses TRBV28 with TRBJ2-7; 9 bases map to TRBD2. The ends lost 3 bases at V and 6 bases at J; junction bases unmatched: 9. This CDR3 spans 15 amino acids. Germline CDR1 reads MDHEN; CDR2 reads SYDVKM. The CDR3 DNA reads as TGTGCCAGCAGTTTCCATGGGGCGGGGGGGCCCGAGCAGTACTTC. Protein sequence: CASSFHGAGGPEQYF.

J is TRBJ1-5 and V is TRBV29-1; TRBD1 matches at 9 bases. The germline V gene has CDR1 SQVTM and CDR2 ANQGSEA. There are 13 residues in the CDR3. Trimming took 4 bases from V and 2 from J; bases not matched to a gene: 0. The CDR3 sequence: CSVGQGGNQPQHF. In DNA, the CDR3 is TGCAGCGTTGGACAGGGGGGCAATCAGCCCCAGCATTTT.

This clone appeared once. The chain links TRBV18 to TRBJ1-2; D gene ambiguous. Trimming removed 2 bases at V and 2 bases at J, with 6 bases between. The CDR3 has 13 residues. Germline values: CDR1 KGHSH, CDR2 LQKENI. CDR3 region: CASSPDTNYGYTF. CDR3 DNA: TGTGCCAGCTCACCAGACACGAACTATGGCTACACCTTC.

CDR3 DNA sequence: TGTGCCAGCAGCAGACCCGGGGAAGAGACCCAGTACTTC. Its protein is CASSRPGEETQYF. The rearrangement joins TRBV5-4 to TRBJ2-5; D is perhaps TRBD2 (5 bases). CDR3 length: 13 amino acids. Germline V CDR1 and CDR2: SGHNT, YYREEE (reference sequence). V lost 4 bases and J lost 3, with 10 bases in between.

This clone was detected once. The gene calls are TRBV6-6 and TRBJ2-7; 10 nucleotides agree with TRBD1. V was pared by 5 bases and J by 6 bases, with 7 bases of the junction left unmatched. Per the germline V gene, CDR1 is MNHNY and CDR2 is SVGAGI (reference sequence). This CDR3 has 14 amino acids. The CDR3 loop reads CASSTGTGAREQYF. Written as DNA, the CDR3 is TGTGCCAGCAGTACCGGGACAGGGGCGCGCGAGCAGTACTTC.

The chain links TRBV28 to TRBJ2-4; D ambiguous. The germline CDR1 and CDR2 sequences are MDHEN and SYDVKM. The CDR3 is 13 residues long. The V gene lost 7 bases and the J gene lost 2 bases, with 9 bases spanning the gap. In DNA, the CDR3 is TGTGCCAGCATGAGCACCCCCAAAAACATTCAGTACTTC. This encodes CASMSTPKNIQYF.

V gene TRBV30 combines with J gene TRBJ2-5, with D perhaps matching TRBD1 (5 bases). The V gene's germline CDR1 is GTSNPN and CDR2 SVGIG (reference sequence). This CDR3 region has 11 residues. V gave up 3 bases and J gave up 5 bases, with 7 bases separating them. DNA of the CDR3: TGTGCCTGGAGGCCAGGGGAGACCCAGTACTTC. It yields the protein CAWRPGETQYF.

V and J are TRBV5-1 and TRBJ1-2, with a possible D match to TRBD1 (5 bases). The CDR3 sequence is 13 residues long. V was cut by 0 bases and J by 7 bases, with 10 bases left in between. CDR1 is SGHRS and CDR2 is YFSETQ in the germline V gene. The CDR3 DNA is TGCGCCAGCAGCTTGGCAGGGATTGGTGGCTACACCTTC. Protein product: CASSLAGIGGYTF.

The V call is TRBV6-2 or TRBV6-3, the J call TRBJ1-2; D ambiguous. The V gene lost 7 bases and the J gene lost 0 bases, with 12 bases spanning the gap. From germline, CDR1 is MNHEY and CDR2 SVGEGT. The CDR3 runs 14 residues. CDR3 sequence: CASTPTETNYGYTF. The CDR3 DNA reads as TGTGCCAGCACCCCGACGGAGACTAACTATGGCTACACCTTC.

The chain links TRBV28 to TRBJ1-5; D is undetermined. This CDR3 spans 13 amino acids. With 3 bases removed from V and 4 bases from J, the gap between germline ends came to 7 bases. Germline V gene sequence: CDR1 MDHEN, CDR2 SYDVKM. Here the CDR3 reads CASSFGRNQPQHF. The CDR3 DNA is TGTGCCAGCAGTTTTGGTAGAAATCAGCCCCAGCATTTT.

The chain carries TRBV28 and TRBJ2-1, with unresolved D. Trimming removed 0 bases from V and 9 bases from J, with 9 bases in between. This CDR3 contains 13 residues. Germline V CDR1 and CDR2: MDHEN, SYDVKM. CDR3: CASSLWRFGEQFF. In DNA, the CDR3 is TGTGCCAGCAGTTTATGGAGATTCGGTGAGCAGTTCTTC.

V and J are TRBV6-2 or TRBV6-3 and TRBJ1-1; TRBD1 agrees at 11 bases. CDR1 and CDR2 (germline): MNHEY, SVGEGT. This CDR3 has 19 amino acids. After removal of 2 bases from V and 7 bases from J, the junction contained 18 bases not matched to a gene. DNA of the CDR3: TGTGCCAGCAGTTACCCCAGGACAGGGGGCCATGGGAACTATGGTGAAGCTTTCTTT. Translation: CASSYPRTGGHGNYGEAFF.

This sequence joins TRBV28 and TRBJ1-2; possible D gene TRBD1, 6 bases. The V end lost 1 base, the J end lost 0 bases, and 9 bases lay between the germline ends. CDR1 MDHEN and CDR2 SYDVKM come from the germline V gene. CDR3 size: 15 residues. The CDR3 is CASSLLGQSNYGYTF. CDR3 in DNA: TGTGCCAGCAGTTTATTAGGACAGTCTAACTATGGCTACACCTTC.

This chain links TRBV20-1 with TRBJ1-5, with a possible D match to TRBD1 (6 bases). The germline V gene has CDR1 DFQATT and CDR2 SNEGSKA (reference sequence). The CDR3 loop spans 14 amino acids. V lost 3 bases to trimming and J lost 6 bases, with 15 bases between them. As DNA, the CDR3 is TGCAGTGCTAGTCCCGGGGGGGGCTCTCAGCCCCAGCATTTT. Protein: CSASPGGGSQPQHF.

The V call is TRBV4-1, the J call TRBJ2-2, with 7 bases fitting TRBD2. The CDR3 runs to 15 residues. Per germline, CDR1 MGHRA and CDR2 YSYEKL. Trimming cost V 2 bases and J 6 bases; bases outside gene matches: 6. The CDR3 region is CASSQMGGYPGELFF. CDR3 nucleotides: TGCGCCAGCAGCCAAATGGGAGGGTACCCCGGGGAGCTGTTTTTT.

The rearrangement joins TRBV5-5 to TRBJ2-7; weak D call: TRBD1 (6 bases). Germline V gene data show CDR1 as SGHKS and CDR2 as YYEKEE (reference sequence). This CDR3 spans 15 amino acids. V dropped 1 base and J dropped 2 bases, with 13 bases sitting between them. In DNA form, the CDR3 reads TGTGCCAGCAGCTTGTTACAGGGAAGGGCCTACGAGCAGTACTTC. Translation: CASSLLQGRAYEQYF.

The V gene is TRBV7-2, the J gene TRBJ2-6; D is ambiguous. In germline, CDR1 is SGHTA, CDR2 FQGNSA. Between the trimmed V and J ends, which lost 2 bases and 0 bases, there was a span of 8 bases. This CDR3 is 16 amino acids long. In nucleotides, the CDR3 is TGTGCCAGCAGCTTATACAGATCCTCTGGGGCCAACGTCCTGACTTTC. This translates into CASSLYRSSGANVLTF.

The genes are TRBV5-4 and TRBJ2-7; the match to TRBD1 covers 7 bases. J gave up 3 bases and V 4 bases, and 4 bases lay outside the gene matches. The CDR3 length is 13 residues. Germline assignment: CDR1 SGHNT and CDR2 YYREEE (reference sequence). CDR3 in amino acids: CASSTDRFYEQYF. Written as DNA, the CDR3 is TGTGCCAGCAGCACGGACAGGTTCTACGAGCAGTACTTC.

The rearrangement links TRBV28 to TRBJ2-7; the match to TRBD2 covers 9 bases. The CDR3 consists of 15 residues. CDR1 MDHEN and CDR2 SYDVKM come from the germline V gene. The trim removed 3 bases at V and 5 bases at J, leaving 8 bases unmatched. CDR3 in DNA: TGTGCCAGCAGTTTCAGCGGGGGGCCAACTAACGAGCAGTACTTC. Protein product: CASSFSGGPTNEQYF.